This entry concerns a single TCR beta chain. The V end lost 5 bases, the J end lost 0 bases, and 13 bases lay between the germline ends. The germline V gene has CDR1 SGDLS and CDR2 YYNGEE. The CDR3 has 15 residues. Method: immunoSEQ multiplex PCR; TCRdb's copy keeps in-frame clones and lacks some. The table includes fewer than 30,000 clones, 84% detected once. The data derive from a study of PD-L1 blockade in urothelial cancer. The overall study: Analyses used blood from 3 weeks (second dose) and 6 weeks after treatment start.

This clonotype originated in a man aged 65-85 years with urothelial cancer. The chain recombines TRBV9 with TRBJ2-3, with D possibly TRBD2 on 6 matching bases. Source: PBMCs, taken around atezolizumab (anti-PD-L1) treatment. DNA of the CDR3: TGTGCCAGCAGTGTTAGAAGCGGGAGCACAGATACGCAGTATTTT. Translating gives CASSVRSGSTDTQYF.